A single sample gave rise to the 3 T cell receptor beta chains below, sequenced in a study of blood T cell repertoires in COVID-19 (dated by TCRdb to the early 2020s). Libraries came from the immunoSEQ multiplex PCR assay. As stored in TCRdb, this immuneACCESS dataset retains in-frame rearrangements with V and J assigned. A fraction of the clones does not appear; measured against another copy, unresolved V genes explain less than half of the discrepancy, and the remainder lacks a known reason. Recorded for this sample are over 55,000 clones; 85% to 90% of them occurred a single time. Clones ranked in the top ten supply around 5.3% of the sample. The sequencing input was peripheral blood. These receptors were taken from a man aged 45 to 65 with active COVID-19.

The sample holds one count of this clone. V usage is TRBV7-9 and J usage is TRBJ2-1, with D unresolved. The germline V and J ends were trimmed by 5 bases and 8 bases, with 7 bases remaining between them. This CDR3 region has 11 residues. Germline V gene lookup returns CDR1 SEHNR and CDR2 FQNEAQ (reference sequence). The CDR3 reads CASSPQDEQFF. CDR3 nucleotides: TGTGCCAGCAGCCCGCAGGATGAGCAGTTCTTC.

The rearrangement links TRBV3-1 (or the pseudogene TRBV3-2) to TRBJ2-1, with D possibly TRBD1 on 6 matching bases. In germline, CDR1 is LGHDT, CDR2 YNNKEL (reference sequence). The CDR3 is made up of 13 amino acids. Trimming left V 5 bases short and J 4 bases short, with 9 bases between. The CDR3 sequence is CASSKDRYNEQFF. CDR3 nucleotide sequence: TGTGCCAGCAGCAAGGACAGATACAATGAGCAGTTCTTC.

This chain links TRBV7-9 with TRBJ1-1; maybe TRBD1 (6 bases). Per germline, CDR1 SEHNR and CDR2 FQNEAQ (reference sequence). V lost 5 bases to trimming and J lost 1 base, with 17 bases between them. This CDR3 region has 16 residues. The CDR3 region is CASSPTAGTQNTEAFF. In DNA form, the CDR3 reads TGTGCCAGCAGCCCAACCGCCGGGACACAGAACACTGAAGCTTTCTTT.